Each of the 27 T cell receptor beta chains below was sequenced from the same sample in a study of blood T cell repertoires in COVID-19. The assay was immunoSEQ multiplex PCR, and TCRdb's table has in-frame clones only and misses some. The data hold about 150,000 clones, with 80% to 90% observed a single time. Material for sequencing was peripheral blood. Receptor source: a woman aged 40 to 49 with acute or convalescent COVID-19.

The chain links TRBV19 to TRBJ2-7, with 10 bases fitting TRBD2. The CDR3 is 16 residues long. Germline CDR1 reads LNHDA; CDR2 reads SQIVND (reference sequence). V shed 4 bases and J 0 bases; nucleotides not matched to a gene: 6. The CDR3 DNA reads TGTGCCAGTAGTAGTCAAAGCGGGGGGGCCTCCTACGAGCAGTACTTC. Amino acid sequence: CASSSQSGGASYEQYF.

DNA of the CDR3: TGTGCCAGCAGCTTAGGGGAGGTCCCAGGGCACGAGCAGTACTTC. It translates to CASSLGEVPGHEQYF. The rearrangement joins TRBV11-3 to TRBJ2-7; D may be TRBD2 (6 bases). The CDR3 sequence is 15 residues long. Trimming pared 1 base from V and 5 bases from J, leaving 15 bases between. Germline values: CDR1 SGHNT, CDR2 YENEEA.

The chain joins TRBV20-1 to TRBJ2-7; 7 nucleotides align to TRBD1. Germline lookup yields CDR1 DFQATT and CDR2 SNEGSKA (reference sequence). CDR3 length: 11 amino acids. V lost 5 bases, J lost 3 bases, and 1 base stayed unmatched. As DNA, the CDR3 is TGCAGTGCTGGGGACAGCTACGAGCAGTACTTC. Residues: CSAGDSYEQYF.

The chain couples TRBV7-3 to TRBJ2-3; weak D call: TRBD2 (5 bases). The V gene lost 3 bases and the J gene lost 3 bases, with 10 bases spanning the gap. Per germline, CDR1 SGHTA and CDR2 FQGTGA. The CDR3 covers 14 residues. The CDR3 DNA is TGTGCCAGCAGCTTTCTAGCTGGTACAGATACGCAGTATTTT. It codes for CASSFLAGTDTQYF.

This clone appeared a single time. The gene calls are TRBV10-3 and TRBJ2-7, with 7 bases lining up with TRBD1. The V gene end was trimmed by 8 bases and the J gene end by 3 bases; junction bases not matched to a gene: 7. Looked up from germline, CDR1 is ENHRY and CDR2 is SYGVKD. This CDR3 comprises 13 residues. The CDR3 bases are TGTGCCATCGCGGTCACAGGGGACTACGAGCAGTACTTC. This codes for CAIAVTGDYEQYF.

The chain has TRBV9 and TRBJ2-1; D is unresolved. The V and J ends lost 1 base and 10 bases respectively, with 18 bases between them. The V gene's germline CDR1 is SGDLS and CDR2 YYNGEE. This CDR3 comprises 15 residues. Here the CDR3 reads CASSVLERSFGEQFF. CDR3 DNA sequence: TGTGCCAGCAGCGTATTAGAGAGGTCCTTTGGCGAGCAGTTCTTC.

The CDR3 sequence is CATLTGYGYTF. The CDR3 DNA reads as TGTGCCACCCTTACGGGTTATGGCTACACCTTC. This chain connects TRBV28 to TRBJ1-2; no firm D call. Trimming left V 10 bases short and J 5 bases short, with 11 bases between. CDR1 and CDR2 from the germline V gene are MDHEN and SYDVKM. The CDR3 totals 11 residues.

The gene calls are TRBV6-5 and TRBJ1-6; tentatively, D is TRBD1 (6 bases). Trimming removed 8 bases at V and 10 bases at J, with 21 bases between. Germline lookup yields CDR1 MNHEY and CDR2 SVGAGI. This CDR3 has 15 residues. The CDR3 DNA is TGTGCCAGCGGGCGGGAGAGGGGGTGGGCCTCACCCCTCCACTTT. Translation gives CASGRERGWASPLHF.

The CDR3 sequence is CASSAPDRDEQYF. Here the CDR3 DNA reads TGTGCCAGTAGTGCCCCGGACAGGGACGAGCAGTACTTC. This sequence joins TRBV19 and TRBJ2-7; TRBD1 aligns across 8 bases. In germline, CDR1 is LNHDA, CDR2 SQIVND (reference sequence). V gave up 5 bases and J gave up 5 bases; unmatched junction bases: 5. The CDR3 is made up of 13 amino acids.

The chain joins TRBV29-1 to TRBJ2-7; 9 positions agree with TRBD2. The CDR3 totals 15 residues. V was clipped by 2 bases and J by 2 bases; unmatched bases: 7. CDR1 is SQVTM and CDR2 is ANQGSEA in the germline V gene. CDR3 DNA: TGCAGCGTTGAAAACCTAGCGGGGCTAACCTACGAGCAGTACTTC. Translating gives CSVENLAGLTYEQYF.

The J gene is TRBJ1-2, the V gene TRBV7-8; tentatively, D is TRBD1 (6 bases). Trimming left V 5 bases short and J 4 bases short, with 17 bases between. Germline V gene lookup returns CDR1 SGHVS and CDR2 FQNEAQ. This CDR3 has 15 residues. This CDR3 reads CASSPDRVSFYGYTF. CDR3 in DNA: TGTGCCAGCAGCCCGGACAGAGTATCTTTCTATGGCTACACCTTC.

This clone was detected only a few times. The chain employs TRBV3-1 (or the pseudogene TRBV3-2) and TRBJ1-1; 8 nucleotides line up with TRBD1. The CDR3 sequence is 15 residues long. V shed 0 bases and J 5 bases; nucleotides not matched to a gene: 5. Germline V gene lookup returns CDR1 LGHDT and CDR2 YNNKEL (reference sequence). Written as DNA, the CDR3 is TGTGCCAGCAGCCAAGAAGCCAGGGGGCTGACTGAAGCTTTCTTT. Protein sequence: CASSQEARGLTEAFF.

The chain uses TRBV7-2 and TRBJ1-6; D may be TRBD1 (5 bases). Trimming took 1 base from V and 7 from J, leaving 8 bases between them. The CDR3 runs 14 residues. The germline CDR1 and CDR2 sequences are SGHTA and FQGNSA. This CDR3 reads CASSLGSGNSPLHF. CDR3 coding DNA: TGTGCCAGCAGCTTAGGGTCAGGGAATTCACCCCTCCACTTT.

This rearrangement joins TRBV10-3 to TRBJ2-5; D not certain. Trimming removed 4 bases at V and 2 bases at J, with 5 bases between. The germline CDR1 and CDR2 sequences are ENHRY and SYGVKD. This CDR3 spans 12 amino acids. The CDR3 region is CAISAEQETQYF. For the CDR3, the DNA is TGTGCCATCAGTGCCGAGCAAGAGACCCAGTACTTC.

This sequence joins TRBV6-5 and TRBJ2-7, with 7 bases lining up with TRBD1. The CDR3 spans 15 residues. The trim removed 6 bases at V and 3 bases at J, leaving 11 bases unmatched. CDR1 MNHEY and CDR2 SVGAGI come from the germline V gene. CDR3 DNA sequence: TGTGCCAGCAGCGGGATTGACAGGGCCAACTACGAGCAGTACTTC. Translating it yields CASSGIDRANYEQYF.

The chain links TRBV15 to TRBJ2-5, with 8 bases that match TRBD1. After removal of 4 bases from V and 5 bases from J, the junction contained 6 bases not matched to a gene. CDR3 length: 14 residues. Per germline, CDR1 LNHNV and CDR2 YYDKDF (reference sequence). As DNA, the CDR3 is TGTGCCACCAGCAATGACAGGGGCGCGGAGACCCAGTACTTC. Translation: CATSNDRGAETQYF.

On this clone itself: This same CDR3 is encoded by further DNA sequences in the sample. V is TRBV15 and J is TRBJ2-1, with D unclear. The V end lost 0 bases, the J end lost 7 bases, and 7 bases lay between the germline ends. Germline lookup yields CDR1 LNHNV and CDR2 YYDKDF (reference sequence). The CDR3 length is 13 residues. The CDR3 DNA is TGTGCCACCAGCAGAGAGAGCCGGAATGAGCAGTTCTTC. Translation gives CATSRESRNEQFF.

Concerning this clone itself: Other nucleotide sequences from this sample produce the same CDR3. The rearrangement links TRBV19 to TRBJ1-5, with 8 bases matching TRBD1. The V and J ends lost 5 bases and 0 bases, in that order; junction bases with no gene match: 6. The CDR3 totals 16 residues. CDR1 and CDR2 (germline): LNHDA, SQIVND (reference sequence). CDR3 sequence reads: CASSPRQGNSNQPQHF. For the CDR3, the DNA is TGTGCCAGTAGTCCACGACAGGGGAATAGCAATCAGCCCCAGCATTTT.

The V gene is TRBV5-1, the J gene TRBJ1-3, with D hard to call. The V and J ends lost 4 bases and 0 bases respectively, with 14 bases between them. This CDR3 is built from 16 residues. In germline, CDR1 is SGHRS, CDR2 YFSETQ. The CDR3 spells CASSRVLANSGNTIYF. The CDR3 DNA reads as TGCGCCAGCAGCCGGGTCCTCGCCAACTCTGGAAACACCATATATTTT.

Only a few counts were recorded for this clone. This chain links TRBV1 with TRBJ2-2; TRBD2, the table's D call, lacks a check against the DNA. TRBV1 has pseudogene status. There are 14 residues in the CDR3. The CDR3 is CTSSQVGVPGELFF. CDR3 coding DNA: TGCACCAGCAGCCAAGTCGGAGTGCCCGGGGAGCTGTTTTTT.

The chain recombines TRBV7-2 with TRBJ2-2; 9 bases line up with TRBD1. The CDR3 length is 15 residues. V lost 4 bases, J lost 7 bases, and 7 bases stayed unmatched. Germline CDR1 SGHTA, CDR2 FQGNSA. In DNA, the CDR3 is TGTGCCAGCAGCTCCCGACAGGGGGGGTACGGGGAGCTGTTTTTT. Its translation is CASSSRQGGYGELFF. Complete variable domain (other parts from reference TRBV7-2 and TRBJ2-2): GAGVSQSPSNKVTEKGKDVELRCDPISGHTALYWYRQSLGQGLEFLIYFQGNSAPDKSGLPSDRFSAERTGGSVSTLTIQRTQQEDSAVYLCASSSRQGGYGELFFGEGSRLTVL.

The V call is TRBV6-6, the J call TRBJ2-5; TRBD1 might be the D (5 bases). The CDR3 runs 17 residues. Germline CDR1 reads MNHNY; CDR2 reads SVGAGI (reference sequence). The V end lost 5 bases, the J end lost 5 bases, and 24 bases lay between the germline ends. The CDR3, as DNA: TGTGCCAGCAGTCAAAGAGATACCAGGGTTGGTTTGGAGACCCAGTACTTC. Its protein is CASSQRDTRVGLETQYF.

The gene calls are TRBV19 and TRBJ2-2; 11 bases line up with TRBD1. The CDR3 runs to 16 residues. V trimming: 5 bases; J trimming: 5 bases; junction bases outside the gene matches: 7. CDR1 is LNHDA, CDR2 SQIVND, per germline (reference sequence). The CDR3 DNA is TGTGCCAGTAGTGCTCGGACAGGGGGCATAACCGGGGAGCTGTTTTTT. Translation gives CASSARTGGITGELFF.

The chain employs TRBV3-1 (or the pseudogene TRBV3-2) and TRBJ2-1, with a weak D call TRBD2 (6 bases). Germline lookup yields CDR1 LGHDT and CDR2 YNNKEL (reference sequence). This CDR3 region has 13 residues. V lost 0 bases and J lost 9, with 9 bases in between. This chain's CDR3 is CASSQEYGGEQFF. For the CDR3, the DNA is TGTGCCAGCAGCCAAGAGTACGGGGGTGAGCAGTTCTTC.

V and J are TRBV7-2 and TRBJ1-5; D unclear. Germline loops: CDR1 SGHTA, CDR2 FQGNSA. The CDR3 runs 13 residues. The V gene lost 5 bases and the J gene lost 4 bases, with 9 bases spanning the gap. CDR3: CASSTEQNQPQHF. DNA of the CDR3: TGTGCCAGCAGCACCGAACAAAATCAGCCCCAGCATTTT.

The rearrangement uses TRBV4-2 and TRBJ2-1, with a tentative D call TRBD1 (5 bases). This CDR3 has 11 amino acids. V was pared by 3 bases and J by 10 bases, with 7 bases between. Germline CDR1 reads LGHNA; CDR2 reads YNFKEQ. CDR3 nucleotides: TGTGCCAGCAGCCATCAGGGAGAGCAGTTCTTC. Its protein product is CASSHQGEQFF.

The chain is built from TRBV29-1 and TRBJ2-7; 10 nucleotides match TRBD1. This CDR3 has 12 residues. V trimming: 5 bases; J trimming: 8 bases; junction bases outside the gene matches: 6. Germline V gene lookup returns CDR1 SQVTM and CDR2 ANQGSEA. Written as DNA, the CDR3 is TGCAGCGTTCAAGGACAGGGGGAAAAGCAGTACTTC. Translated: CSVQGQGEKQYF.